The 3 T cell receptor beta chains in this list originate from one sample, sequenced in a study of cytomegalovirus exposure and HLA in healthy donors. Primers for the PCR totalled 60 Vbeta and 13 Jbeta. Here immunoSEQ multiplex PCR was the method, and the copy in TCRdb shows in-frame clones only, minus some. This sample contains 53,000 or so clones. Sample: PBMCs. The receptor set was obtained from a man aged 18 to 29 in good health and CMV-seropositive.

This chain joins TRBV6-6 and TRBJ2-5; D is perhaps TRBD2 (5 bases). Germline-derived CDR1 and CDR2 are MNHNY and SVGAGI (reference sequence). This CDR3 comprises 15 residues. V gave up 0 bases and J gave up 5 bases, with 13 bases separating them. CDR3 region: CASSYSALREETQYF. In nucleotides, the CDR3 is TGTGCCAGCAGTTACTCAGCACTAAGGGAGGAGACCCAGTACTTC.

The rearrangement uses TRBV6-4 and TRBJ1-1; the match to TRBD1 covers 9 bases. J gave up 9 bases and V 2 bases, and 7 bases lay outside the gene matches. The CDR3 spans 14 residues. Per the germline V gene, CDR1 is MRHNA and CDR2 is SNTAGT. In DNA form, the CDR3 reads TGTGCCAGCAGTGACACCGACAGGGGGAAGCAAGCTTTCTTT. The encoded protein is CASSDTDRGKQAFF.

The chain carries TRBV28 and TRBJ1-2, with TRBD1 identical over 7 bases. V shed 4 bases and J 2 bases; nucleotides not matched to a gene: 4. The CDR3 length is 14 residues. CDR1 is MDHEN and CDR2 is SYDVKM in the germline V gene. The CDR3 region has the DNA TGTGCCAGCAGTTCGGACAGGACCAACTATGGCTACACCTTC. It yields the protein CASSSDRTNYGYTF.